This TCR beta chain was observed in a study of regulatory T cells in long-lasting Graves disease. The CDR3 consists of 17 residues. CDR1 and CDR2 from the germline V gene are SEHNR and FQNEAQ (reference sequence). V lost 4 bases, J lost 1 base, and 9 bases stayed unmatched. Indicated time point: persistent/refractory GD, antithyroid drugs over 5 years with positive TRAb. TCR sequences were obtained from RNA taken from PBMCs. Construction of the TCR beta libraries employed iRepertoire HTBI primers in conjunction with Arm-PCR of CDR3 regions. MiXCR was run by TCRdb on the multiplex PCR reads, yielding one entry per CDR3 protein. The repertoire includes a few hundred thousand distinct CDR3 sequences, 20% to 30% of them detected once, and about a quarter sits in the top ten.

The sequences come from peripheral blood mononuclear cells (PBMCs), collected when the disease was refractory, from a patient treated with antithyroid drugs. This TCR was sampled from a female donor with Graves disease. The chain recombines TRBV7-9 with TRBJ2-5, with TRBD2 identical over 10 bases. The CDR3 DNA reads as TGTGCCAGCAGCTCGACAGTGCTAGCGGGGGCCCAAGAGACCCAGTACTTC. Protein product: CASSSTVLAGAQETQYF.